This passage covers 20 T cell receptor beta chains from one sample sequenced in a study of OX40 agonist ivuxolimab in advanced cancers. The table came from immunoSEQ multiplex PCR; TCRdb's copy has only in-frame clones and leaves some out. There are 40,000 to 60,000 clones in the sample; roughly 91% occur only once, and roughly 6.2% lies in the top ten. This material consisted of CD4+ or CD8+ T cells sorted from blood, taken in a trial of the OX40 agonist ivuxolimab. The receptors here all came from an adult with an advanced solid tumor such as melanoma, head and neck, liver or kidney cancer.

The chain has TRBV2 and TRBJ1-1; 9 bases fit TRBD1. Germline V gene data show CDR1 as SNHLY and CDR2 as FYNNEI. The CDR3 runs to 13 residues. The V gene end was trimmed by 5 bases and the J gene end by 11 bases; junction bases not matched to a gene: 9. The CDR3 sequence is CASSPGQGPWAFF. The CDR3 nucleotides read TGTGCCAGCAGTCCGGGACAGGGCCCTTGGGCTTTCTTT.

The chain carries TRBV4-2 and TRBJ2-5, with D perhaps matching TRBD1 or TRBD2 (5 bases each). The germline gives CDR1 LGHNA, CDR2 YNFKEQ. CDR3 length: 13 residues. V shed 7 bases and J shed 1 base, with 10 bases lying between them. The CDR3 here is CASKGTLQETQYF. The CDR3 nucleotides read TGTGCCAGCAAGGGGACGCTCCAAGAGACCCAGTACTTC.

This chain uses TRBV27 with TRBJ1-1; TRBD1 aligns across 10 bases. Germline lookup yields CDR1 MNHEY and CDR2 SMNVEV (reference sequence). With V trimmed by 7 bases and J by 1 base, 3 bases remained unmatched. The CDR3 is 14 amino acids. The CDR3 coding sequence is TGTGCCAGCATCAGGACAGGGGGGAACACTGAAGCTTTCTTT. Translation: CASIRTGGNTEAFF.

The rearrangement uses TRBV2 and TRBJ1-2; the match to TRBD1 covers 8 bases. CDR1 SNHLY and CDR2 FYNNEI come from the germline V gene. The CDR3 extends over 16 amino acids. V lost 1 base and J lost 4; bases outside the gene matches: 8. Written as DNA, the CDR3 is TGTGCCAGCAGTGAAGAGGACAGGGACCATCTCTATGGCTACACCTTC. Protein: CASSEEDRDHLYGYTF.

The V gene is TRBV27, the J gene TRBJ1-6; D not resolved. Germline V gives CDR1 MNHEY, CDR2 SMNVEV (reference sequence). The CDR3 totals 14 residues. With 2 bases removed from V and 10 bases from J, the gap between germline ends came to 12 bases. In nucleotides, the CDR3 is TGTGCCAGCAGTTTAAGCCCCAGTATGTCACCCCTCCACTTT. This sequence encodes CASSLSPSMSPLHF.

The chain recombines TRBV13 with TRBJ2-2, with 7 bases matching TRBD1. With V trimmed by 4 bases and J by 4 bases, 15 bases remained unmatched. CDR1 PRHDT and CDR2 FYEKMQ come from the germline V gene (reference sequence). The CDR3 has 18 amino acids. CDR3 sequence (DNA): TGTGCCAGCAGCTCGGGAAAATGGCAGGGGGATCTCACCGGGGAGCTGTTTTTT. It yields the protein CASSSGKWQGDLTGELFF.

This clone was observed a single time. The chain employs TRBV28 and TRBJ2-5; TRBD1 agrees at 7 bases. CDR1 MDHEN and CDR2 SYDVKM come from the germline V gene. This CDR3 has 15 amino acids. Germline trimming cut 6 bases from V and 5 bases from J; bases unmatched to any gene: 12. The CDR3 DNA sequence: TGTGCCAGCAGACCCATGACAGGGATAGAGGAGACCCAGTACTTC. Its protein is CASRPMTGIEETQYF.

This clone was found once. V gene TRBV13 combines with J gene TRBJ2-7, with 10 bases lining up with TRBD2. V lost 6 bases, J lost 2 bases, and 7 bases stayed unmatched. The CDR3 runs to 15 residues. Per the germline V gene, CDR1 is PRHDT and CDR2 is FYEKMQ (reference sequence). The CDR3 loop reads CASRSSGGAAYEQYF. The CDR3 DNA reads TGTGCCAGCAGGTCCAGCGGGGGGGCGGCCTACGAGCAGTACTTC.

V is TRBV25-1 and J is TRBJ2-5; no firm D call. CDR3 length equals 14 residues. Germline V lookup: CDR1 MGHDK, CDR2 SYGVNS. V lost 3 bases, J lost 0 bases, and 8 bases lay in between. CDR3 loop: CASSDPAYQETQYF. The DNA for the CDR3 is TGTGCCAGCAGTGATCCAGCGTACCAAGAGACCCAGTACTTC.

The chain uses TRBV5-1 and TRBJ2-1; the match to TRBD2 covers 11 bases. J was trimmed by 6 bases and V by 0 bases; bases with no gene match: 5. This CDR3 contains 16 residues. Germline V gene sequence: CDR1 SGHRS, CDR2 YFSETQ. The CDR3 coding sequence is TGCGCCAGCAGCTTGGCCGGACTAGCGGGTTTCAATGAGCAGTTCTTC. This sequence encodes CASSLAGLAGFNEQFF.

The genes are TRBV19 and TRBJ2-7; D gene uncertain. Germline V lookup: CDR1 LNHDA, CDR2 SQIVND (reference sequence). The V gene lost 2 bases and the J gene lost 0 bases, with 8 bases spanning the gap. This CDR3 has 14 amino acids. For the CDR3, the DNA is TGTGCCAGTAGTATAAGGTGGTCCTCCTACGAGCAGTACTTC. This codes for CASSIRWSSYEQYF. Full variable domain (missing parts from reference TRBV19 and TRBJ2-7): DGGITQSPKYLFRKEGQNVTLSCEQNLNHDAMYWYRQDPGQGLRLIYYSQIVNDFQKGDIAEGYSVSREKKESFPLTVTSAQKNPTAFYLCASSIRWSSYEQYFGPGTRLTVT.

The CDR3 sequence: CASSSSGDSYEQYV. The DNA of the CDR3 is TGTGCCAGCAGCTCGAGCGGGGACTCCTACGAGCAGTACGTC. This chain uses TRBV11-1 with TRBJ2-7; 7 bases map to TRBD2. The ends lost 4 bases at V and 0 bases at J; junction bases unmatched: 3. CDR3 length: 14 residues. Germline CDR1 is SGHAT and CDR2 is FQDESV (reference sequence).

This rearrangement joins TRBV19 to TRBJ1-6, with D hard to call. V dropped 8 bases and J dropped 5 bases, with 13 bases sitting between them. The CDR3 sequence is 14 residues long. Germline V gene lookup returns CDR1 LNHDA and CDR2 SQIVND (reference sequence). CDR3 sequence reads: CASQPGNNNSPLHF. The CDR3 nucleotides read TGTGCCAGTCAGCCGGGGAACAATAATTCACCCCTCCACTTT.

The chain couples TRBV29-1 to TRBJ2-3, with TRBD2 matching 9 bases. The junction had 7 bases not matched to a gene; V was cut back by 4 bases and J by 5 bases. CDR1 SQVTM and CDR2 ANQGSEA come from the germline V gene. The length of the CDR3 is 14 residues. For the CDR3, the DNA is TGCAGCGTTGGCGGCGGGGGGGCCGTAGATACGCAGTATTTT. Encoded protein: CSVGGGGAVDTQYF.

As DNA, the CDR3 is TGTGCCAGCAGCTTAGAAAGACAGCGGGGGAGAGTAGTGGAAAATGAGCAGTTCTTC. Translated: CASSLERQRGRVVENEQFF. The chain employs TRBV11-2 and TRBJ2-1; 8 bases match TRBD2. This CDR3 has 19 residues. The V segment lost 0 bases and the J segment 7 bases; nucleotides outside the gene matches: 17. The germline V gene has CDR1 SGHAT and CDR2 FQNNGV. Full variable domain (rest looked up from reference TRBV11-2 and TRBJ2-1): EAGVAQSPRYKIIEKRQSVAFWCNPISGHATLYWYQQILGQGPKLLIQFQNNGVVDDSQLPKDRFSAERLKGVDSTLKIQPAKLEDSAVYLCASSLERQRGRVVENEQFFGPGTRLTVL.

The chain recombines TRBV5-1 with TRBJ2-2; the match to TRBD2 covers 12 bases. The trim removed 4 bases at V and 4 bases at J, leaving 8 bases unmatched. CDR3 length equals 17 residues. Germline CDR1 and CDR2: SGHRS and YFSETQ. CDR3 in DNA: TGCGCCAGCAGCCAGCTCGGACTAGCGGGGACCACCGGGGAGCTGTTTTTT. Amino acids: CASSQLGLAGTTGELFF. The complete variable domain, with remaining parts taken from reference TRBV5-1 and TRBJ2-2, reads KAGVTQTPRYLIKTRGQQVTLSCSPISGHRSVSWYQQTPGQGLQFLFEYFSETQRNKGNFPGRFSGRQFSNSRSEMNVSTLELGDSALYLCASSQLGLAGTTGELFFGEGSRLTVL.

The CDR3 protein is CSVHDGSGNTIYF. As DNA, the CDR3 is TGCAGCGTTCATGATGGCTCTGGAAACACCATATATTTT. This chain links TRBV29-1 with TRBJ1-3, with unresolved D. This CDR3 is built from 13 residues. V was trimmed by 5 bases and J by 0 bases, leaving 8 bases between them. CDR1 SQVTM and CDR2 ANQGSEA come from the germline V gene.

The chain employs TRBV19 and TRBJ2-2; D gene uncertain. V was clipped by 11 bases and J by 3 bases, with 10 bases between them. Germline V gene sequence: CDR1 LNHDA, CDR2 SQIVND (reference sequence). The CDR3 contains 12 residues. The CDR3 is CASRVDTGELFF. The CDR3 DNA reads TGTGCCTCTCGGGTAGACACCGGGGAGCTGTTTTTT.

This chain connects TRBV5-1 to TRBJ2-3; TRBD2 is a possible D gene (6 bases). The CDR3 has 13 residues. Trimming took 4 bases from V and 3 from J, leaving 9 bases between them. Germline V gene sequence: CDR1 SGHRS, CDR2 YFSETQ. DNA of the CDR3: TGCGCCAGCAGCATTGGGGGGACAGATACGCAGTATTTT. It encodes CASSIGGTDTQYF.

The rearrangement uses TRBV6-5 and TRBJ2-5; D possibly corresponds to TRBD1 (6 bases). CDR1 MNHEY and CDR2 SVGAGI come from the germline V gene. This CDR3 is built from 14 residues. V lost 6 bases to trimming and J lost 3 bases, with 14 bases between them. CDR3 nucleotides: TGTGCCAGCAGACAGGGCTTGTTCGAAGAGACCCAGTACTTC. It specifies CASRQGLFEETQYF.